The sequence of this T cell receptor (beta chain) was determined in a study of T cell repertoires in cytomegalovirus infection. About the study: HLA-C-restricted CMV epitopes, recently identified, and well-studied HLA-B-restricted ones were used by the study. General observations from the study: It was HLA-C-restricted CMV-specific TCR beta clonotypes that dominated the response ex vivo.

Germline loops: CDR1 SQVTM, CDR2 ANQGSEA. The CDR3 sequence is 13 residues long. V was clipped by 6 bases and J by 5 bases, with 14 bases between them. On this clonotype: Antigen unknown.

TCRdb reanalysed the reads using MiXCR and keeps one entry per CDR3 protein. The repertoire holds about half a million distinct CDR3 sequences, with 40% to 50% as singletons. Sequencing was performed on cultured PBMCs, taken from culture after CMV antigen stimulation. This clonotype was obtained from a human donor in good health (CMV status not recorded). Some clones in this sample may be carry-over from other donors' samples. The rearrangement uses TRBV29-1 and TRBJ2-1; TRBD2 might be the D (5 bases). The CDR3 DNA reads TGCAGCGTGCCCGGTACGGGAAACAATGAGCAGTTCTTC. The encoded protein is CSVPGTGNNEQFF.